Many counts were recorded for the clone carrying this T cell receptor beta chain. TCRdb passed the reads through MiXCR, listing each CDR3 protein once. Of 310,000 or so distinct CDR3 sequences in the sample, around 10% were seen once. V dropped 3 bases and J dropped 15; count of bases not matched to a gene: 5. This CDR3 spans 11 amino acids. CDR1 and CDR2 from the germline V gene are SEHNR and FQNEAQ (reference sequence). This sample was taken from a study of T cell repertoires in cytomegalovirus infection. The sequencing input was PBMCs. The chain combines TRBV7-9 with TRBJ2-1, with 7 positions matching TRBD2. The receptor was derived from a human donor in good health (CMV status not recorded). Some clones in this sample may be carry-over from other donors' samples. The CDR3 sequence is CASSLAGVPFF. In DNA form, the CDR3 reads TGTGCCAGCAGCTTGGCGGGAGTGCCGTTCTTC.